This TCR beta chain was captured in a study of T cell repertoires in cytomegalovirus infection (dated by TCRdb to between 2018 and 2021). Turning to the overall study: Because public TCR beta signatures pointed to carriage of CMV infection together with the matching HLA type, the HLA type of each donor mattered for the analysis. What the authors observed across the whole study: In both this cohort and an independent roughly 350-donor cohort, the cumulative frequency of public TCR beta family members distinguished carriers of CMV infection plus the relevant HLA type. In the ex vivo response, HLA-C-restricted CMV-specific TCR beta clonotypes were dominant, and in two of eight donors the single most frequent clonotype came from this HLA-C-restricted group.

This clonotype was counted at least ten times. Its binding antigen is unknown. Per-base qualities were not stored, and no clone one base away is much larger. Sequencing was carried out with an Illumina HiSeq 1500. In-frame beta chains were kept once TCRdb had trimmed the public reads at Q25 with fastp and called clones with MiXCR. Records with the same CDR3 protein are collapsed into one entry carrying the most frequent genes and DNA. The sample profile shows 250,000 or so distinct CDR3 sequences; roughly 9.1% of them were found once. Roughly 16% of the sample belongs to the ten largest clones. The germline V end is reduced by 5 bases and the J end by 5 bases; junction bases left unmatched: 8. Including cysteine and phenylalanine, the CDR3 has 14 amino acids. Solely the CDR3 DNA is kept, with 42 bases framed from the first base. Looking up the germline V gene yields CDR1 SGHVS and CDR2 FNYEAQ.

This chain joins TRBV7-6 to TRBJ1-1, with 7 bases in between that match TRBD1. Sequencing was performed on PBMCs. The sequence was obtained from a human donor in good health (CMV status not recorded). Some clones in this sample may be carry-over from other donors' samples. The bases read TGTGCCAGCAGCCCCACAAACAGGGGTACTGAAGCTTTCTTT. Its protein reads: CASSPTNRGTEAFF.